These 11 T cell receptor beta chains were all obtained from the same sample, sequenced in a study of beta chain features in type 1 diabetes. Study outcomes and limitations: Moderate but significant shortening of TCRB CDR3s was recorded in all four CD4+ subsets from Type 1 diabetes patients.

The entirety of the isolated RNA underwent reverse transcription, so expressed TCRB transcripts were sequenced. The assay was immunoSEQ multiplex PCR, and TCRdb's table has in-frame clones only and misses some. Of tens of thousands of clones in the sample, 68% were seen once. Antigens for these TCRs are unknown. Sample: stem cell memory CD4+ T cells from blood. These receptors came from a middle-aged woman with type 1 diabetes.

This chain joins TRBV5-4 and TRBJ2-5, with TRBD2 matching over 8 bases. Germline V gene data show CDR1 as SGHNT and CDR2 as YYREEE (reference sequence). J was trimmed by 5 bases and V by 2 bases; bases with no gene match: 8. CDR3 length equals 15 residues. This chain's CDR3 is CASSFHAGGAETQYF. Here the CDR3 DNA reads TGTGCCAGCAGCTTTCACGCGGGGGGTGCGGAGACCCAGTACTTC.

The chain carries TRBV2 and TRBJ2-7; 11 bases fit TRBD1. V lost 6 bases to trimming and J lost 5 bases; unmatched junction nucleotides: 6. Germline assignment: CDR1 SNHLY and CDR2 FYNNEI. The CDR3 extends over 14 amino acids. The CDR3 coding sequence is TGTGCCAGCAGACCTGGGACAGGGGGGAACGAGCAGTACTTC. Its protein is CASRPGTGGNEQYF.

V is TRBV5-6 and J is TRBJ2-7, with TRBD1 matching 7 bases. The CDR3 consists of 15 residues. Germline V gene sequence: CDR1 SGHDT, CDR2 YYEEEE. The junction had 11 bases not matched to a gene; V was cut back by 3 bases and J by 5 bases. Written as DNA, the CDR3 is TGTGCCAGCAGCTACAGGGGCCTAGGAGTAGACGAGCAGTACTTC. Encoded protein: CASSYRGLGVDEQYF.

The V call is TRBV5-5, the J call TRBJ1-5; TRBD1 matches at 7 bases. After removal of 1 base from V and 0 bases from J, the junction contained 4 bases not matched to a gene. Germline V gene data show CDR1 as SGHKS and CDR2 as YYEKEE (reference sequence). This CDR3 has 16 amino acids. The CDR3 loop is CASSLSTGSSNQPQHF. CDR3 bases: TGTGCCAGCAGCTTGTCGACAGGGTCTAGCAATCAGCCCCAGCATTTT.

This chain connects TRBV18 to TRBJ1-3; possibly TRBD1 for D (6 bases). Between the trimmed V and J ends, which lost 3 bases and 3 bases, there was a span of 12 bases. Germline V gene lookup returns CDR1 KGHSH and CDR2 LQKENI. The CDR3 contains 15 residues. The CDR3 bases are TGTGCCAGCTCACCCAAGGACAGCCTTGGAAACACCATATATTTT. Protein product: CASSPKDSLGNTIYF.

The V and J genes are TRBV10-3 and TRBJ2-3, with TRBD1 as a possible D gene (6 bases). Germline V CDR1 and CDR2: ENHRY, SYGVKD. V lost 0 bases to trimming and J lost 5 bases, with 6 bases between them. This CDR3 is built from 13 residues. CDR3 in amino acids: CAISESTGDTQYF. In nucleotides, the CDR3 is TGTGCCATCAGTGAGTCGACAGGAGATACGCAGTATTTT.

This clone was observed a few times. The rearrangement joins TRBV6-5 to TRBJ2-1; D unresolved. The germline V and J ends were trimmed by 0 bases and 3 bases, with 9 bases remaining between them. The CDR3 consists of 15 residues. Per the germline V gene, CDR1 is MNHEY and CDR2 is SVGAGI. The CDR3 here is CASSYSTTGYNEQFF. The CDR3 coding sequence is TGTGCCAGCAGTTACTCGACGACTGGCTACAATGAGCAGTTCTTC.

The chain's CDR3 is CASSFLLAGREQFF. CDR3 coding DNA: TGTGCCAGCAGCTTCTTACTAGCGGGAAGGGAGCAGTTCTTC. V gene TRBV11-2 combines with J gene TRBJ2-1; 10 bases are a match to TRBD2. The V gene end was trimmed by 3 bases and the J gene end by 10 bases; junction bases not matched to a gene: 6. Germline V gene lookup returns CDR1 SGHAT and CDR2 FQNNGV. The CDR3 consists of 14 residues.

This chain joins TRBV28 and TRBJ1-2, with D possibly being TRBD1 (5 bases). V was shortened by 5 bases and J by 8 bases, with 15 bases between the two germline ends. CDR1 is MDHEN and CDR2 is SYDVKM in the germline V gene. The CDR3 length is 13 residues. The CDR3 nucleotides read TGTGCCAGCAGTGGACACAGGACGGACGGCTACACCTTC. It translates to CASSGHRTDGYTF.

This clone was detected a few times. The rearrangement uses TRBV18 and TRBJ1-1; D unresolved. CDR1 and CDR2 from the germline V gene are KGHSH and LQKENI. The CDR3 runs 17 residues. Trimming removed 3 bases at V and 1 base at J, with 18 bases between. As DNA, the CDR3 is TGTGCCAGCTCACCGATTGGCCGAGGCGTGGGGAACACTGAAGCTTTCTTT. Translating gives CASSPIGRGVGNTEAFF.

The genes are TRBV5-1 and TRBJ2-7; TRBD1 aligns across 7 bases. The CDR3 totals 15 residues. The J segment lost 3 bases and the V segment lost 0 bases, leaving 6 bases of the junction unmatched. Germline CDR1 SGHRS, CDR2 YFSETQ. The CDR3 loop is CASSLDGQAVYEQYF. In DNA, the CDR3 is TGCGCCAGCAGCTTGGACGGACAGGCTGTCTACGAGCAGTACTTC.